The source of this T cell receptor (beta chain) is a study of cytomegalovirus exposure and HLA in healthy donors. Study conclusions and caveats: A later analysis reportedly found fewer N-insertions in an Asian-associated ancestry cluster than the roughly 680-donor mean. The dataset shows that most TCR sequences were rare, while some public TCRs occurred in many donors.

Vbeta (60) and Jbeta (13) primers were used in the PCR. In the source study's methods: An analysis performed later counted around 80 million unique TCR beta chains (roughly 11 million of them shared). Using immunoSEQ multiplex PCR, the repertoire was profiled, and TCRdb retains in-frame clones only, with some absent. V and J calls and clone size are copied from that table; D and trimming were computed from the DNA. The table has 150,000 or so clones, around 80% seen once. Points on this clone: Its antigen is unknown.

Trimming shortened V by 1 base and J by 0 bases, and 13 bases separated the two germline ends. The CDR3 sequence is 17 residues long. The germline V gene has CDR1 LGHNA and CDR2 YSLEER. The TCR sequence derives from a female donor in good health and CMV-seronegative. Sequenced sample: PBMCs. The chain is built from TRBV4-3 and TRBJ2-4, with TRBD1 as a possible D gene (6 bases). The CDR3 DNA follows: TGCGCCAGCAGCCAAGGGACCCGGACAGTAGCCAAAAACATTCAGTACTTC. This translates into CASSQGTRTVAKNIQYF.